Below are 6 T cell receptor beta chains sequenced from a single sample in a study of blood T cell repertoires in COVID-19. Assay used: immunoSEQ multiplex PCR; TCRdb lists only in-frame clones, some missing. Seen here are approximately 300,000 clones, 92% observed once, and the top ten hold under 20%. Sequencing used PBMCs or T cells enriched from blood (not recorded which). All receptors come from a woman between 25 and 40 years old who had recovered from COVID-19.

The rearrangement links TRBV7-2 to TRBJ2-1, with 8 bases fitting TRBD2. CDR3 length equals 16 residues. The V segment lost 5 bases and the J segment 0 bases; nucleotides outside the gene matches: 6. The germline gives CDR1 SGHTA, CDR2 FQGNSA. CDR3 region: CASSTIAGLSYNEQFF. CDR3 bases: TGTGCCAGCAGCACTATAGCGGGGCTCTCCTACAATGAGCAGTTCTTC.

The chain is built from TRBV28 and TRBJ1-5; a weak D match, TRBD1 (6 bases). Germline loops: CDR1 MDHEN, CDR2 SYDVKM. The V gene lost 7 bases and the J gene lost 3 bases, with 16 bases spanning the gap. The CDR3 sequence is 15 residues long. The CDR3 DNA follows: TGTGCCAGCAAGCTACAGGGTAGATCCAATCAGCCCCAGCATTTT. This gives the protein CASKLQGRSNQPQHF.

The chain recombines TRBV30 with TRBJ1-2, with D perhaps matching TRBD1 (6 bases). Germline V gene lookup returns CDR1 GTSNPN and CDR2 SVGIG (reference sequence). This CDR3 has 13 amino acids. Between the trimmed V and J ends, which lost 0 bases and 8 bases, there was a span of 13 bases. The CDR3 bases are TGTGCCTGGAGTGTAAGGCAGGGGATCGGCTACACCTTC. Protein: CAWSVRQGIGYTF.

This rearrangement joins TRBV7-2 to TRBJ1-1; no clear D gene. CDR1 SGHTA and CDR2 FQGNSA come from the germline V gene. Trimming took off 1 base at V and 0 bases at J, with 15 bases between the two ends. The CDR3 has 17 amino acids. CDR3 in amino acids: CASSLDKWEGMNTEAFF. The CDR3 DNA reads as TGTGCCAGCAGCTTAGACAAGTGGGAGGGCATGAACACTGAAGCTTTCTTT.

V usage is TRBV9 and J usage is TRBJ1-2; no clear D. Germline V gene sequence: CDR1 SGDLS, CDR2 YYNGEE. V shed 5 bases and J shed 1 base, with 9 bases lying between them. This CDR3 is 13 amino acids long. CDR3 sequence: CASSLESNYGYTF. The CDR3 coding sequence is TGTGCCAGCAGTCTAGAGAGTAACTATGGCTACACCTTC.

The V and J genes are TRBV7-9 and TRBJ1-2; unclear D gene. Trimming cost V 5 bases and J 3 bases, with 13 bases left between them. Germline V lookup: CDR1 SEHNR, CDR2 FQNEAQ (reference sequence). This CDR3 is built from 14 residues. The CDR3 here is CASSPVGVDYGYTF. In DNA, the CDR3 is TGTGCCAGCAGCCCGGTCGGAGTTGACTATGGCTACACCTTC.